This TCR beta chain stems from a study of blood T cell repertoires in COVID-19. Study-level information: The origin of the acute and convalescent COVID-19 samples was the United States, Italy and Spain. PBMCs, B-cell-depleted T cells, or T cells provided the cDNA or gDNA that made up the material.

Authors' data handling: Scientists estimated how many nucleated cells there were by amplifying reference gene primers. Only in-frame clones appear in the TCRdb table, and some are missing; sequencing was by immunoSEQ multiplex PCR. V, J and clone size reflect that table, while D and trimming were determined from the DNA. The repertoire holds 80,000 to 100,000 clones, 65% to 90% seen once, with around 20% in the top ten. Germline assignment: CDR1 SGHAT and CDR2 FQNNGV. The CDR3 covers 13 residues. V lost 8 bases and J 3 bases, leaving 11 bases between the germline ends. This sequence was found in a woman over 75 with acute or convalescent COVID-19. Sequencing used peripheral blood. The rearrangement joins TRBV11-2 to TRBJ2-1, with D perhaps TRBD2 (6 bases). CDR3 sequence: CASSGLIYNEQFF. CDR3 nucleotides: TGTGCCAGCTCCGGACTAATCTACAATGAGCAGTTCTTC.